One sample yielded the 30 T cell receptor beta chains listed below, sequenced in a study of identical twins. MiXCR, applied by TCRdb to the 5' RACE reads, yields one record per CDR3 protein. This table holds 450,000 or so distinct CDR3 sequences, 20% to 25% found once. In addition, the sample was reused for a study of T cells expressing NK-cell markers.

Sequences were obtained from CD4+ T cells sorted from blood. The receptors were sampled from a woman aged 18-30 years in good health.

The gene calls are TRBV5-1 and TRBJ1-1, with D uncertain. The V end lost 5 bases, the J end lost 1 base, and 9 bases lay between the germline ends. The CDR3 loop spans 13 amino acids. Per the germline V gene, CDR1 is SGHRS and CDR2 is YFSETQ. The CDR3 bases are TGCGCCAGCAGTCAGTCCTCGAACACTGAAGCTTTCTTT. It is translated as CASSQSSNTEAFF.

This sequence joins TRBV12-3 or TRBV12-4 and TRBJ1-4; D remains unclear. The CDR3 is 15 amino acids. V gave up 3 bases and J gave up 8 bases, with 16 bases separating them. This chain's CDR3 is CASSLGRTGAEKLFF. For the CDR3, the DNA is TGTGCCAGCAGTTTGGGCCGGACGGGTGCGGAAAAACTGTTTTTT.

This clonotype was seen more than once but under ten times. The chain carries TRBV7-9 and TRBJ2-7, with D possibly TRBD1 on 6 matching bases. Germline V gene sequence: CDR1 SEHNR, CDR2 FQNEAQ (reference sequence). The CDR3 is 14 residues long. The germline V and J ends were trimmed by 4 bases and 2 bases, with 12 bases remaining between them. CDR3 in DNA: TGTGCCAGCAGCTCGCGGACAGACCCCTACGAGCAGTACTTC. Its protein is CASSSRTDPYEQYF.

The rearrangement links TRBV7-9 to TRBJ2-2; tentatively, D is TRBD1 (6 bases). Germline V CDR1 and CDR2: SEHNR, FQNEAQ (reference sequence). This CDR3 region has 15 residues. The V end lost 5 bases, the J end lost 0 bases, and 10 bases lay between the germline ends. CDR3 region: CASSTDRTNTGELFF. DNA of the CDR3: TGTGCCAGCAGCACCGACAGGACGAACACCGGGGAGCTGTTTTTT.

V usage is TRBV20-1 and J usage is TRBJ2-7; no clear D. Germline V CDR1 and CDR2: DFQATT, SNEGSKA (reference sequence). The CDR3 length is 14 residues. Trimming took off 0 bases at V and 3 bases at J, with 12 bases between the two ends. CDR3 region: CSARDRGGDYEQYF. CDR3 DNA: TGCAGTGCTAGAGATCGAGGCGGCGACTACGAGCAGTACTTC.

This clonotype was seen a few times. The rearrangement uses TRBV12-3 or TRBV12-4 and TRBJ1-2; D possibly corresponds to TRBD1 (6 bases). The V end lost 5 bases, the J end lost 2 bases, and 12 bases lay between the germline ends. The CDR3 is 14 amino acids. The CDR3 loop reads CASSPRGENYGYTF. The CDR3 region has the DNA TGTGCCAGCAGTCCAAGGGGGGAGAACTATGGCTACACCTTC.

The gene calls are TRBV5-1 and TRBJ2-1, with TRBD1 identical over 7 bases. Trimming removed 4 bases from V and 5 bases from J; junction bases left unmatched: 9. Germline CDR1 is SGHRS and CDR2 is YFSETQ. This CDR3 is built from 15 residues. As DNA, the CDR3 is TGCGCCAGCAGCCCGCGCCGGGACAGCCACAATGAGCAGTTCTTC. It codes for CASSPRRDSHNEQFF.

The chain links TRBV9 to TRBJ2-5; D remains ambiguous. This CDR3 comprises 18 residues. V was clipped by 3 bases and J by 5 bases, with 26 bases between them. The V gene's germline CDR1 is SGDLS and CDR2 YYNGEE. CDR3 nucleotide sequence: TGTGCCAGCAGCGCGCCTAAGGCTCCGGGTGCCATGTCGGAGACCCAGTACTTC. Protein product: CASSAPKAPGAMSETQYF.

There are a few counts of this clonotype. V is TRBV7-9 and J is TRBJ1-2, with D possibly TRBD1 on 5 matching bases. The germline gives CDR1 SEHNR, CDR2 FQNEAQ (reference sequence). V dropped 10 bases and J dropped 8 bases, with 17 bases sitting between them. The CDR3 is made up of 12 amino acids. The CDR3 coding sequence is TGTGCCATGGGTGACAGTATCTTAGGCTACACCTTC. Its translation is CAMGDSILGYTF. Based on the CDR3 plus reference TRBV7-9 and TRBJ1-2, the full variable domain is DTGVSQNPRHKITKRGQNVTFRCDPISEHNRLYWYRQTLGQGPEFLTYFQNEAQLEKSRLLSDRFSAERPKGSFSTLEIQRTEQGDSAMYLCAMGDSILGYTFGSGTRLTVV.

The chain carries TRBV6-1 and TRBJ2-1; 8 bases agree with TRBD2. Germline values: CDR1 MNHNS, CDR2 SASEGT. The length of the CDR3 is 15 residues. Losses at the gene ends were 6 bases for V and 4 bases for J; bases not matched to a gene: 8. This CDR3 reads CASRRAGGAYNEQFF. CDR3 sequence (DNA): TGTGCCAGCAGAAGGGCGGGAGGTGCTTACAATGAGCAGTTCTTC.

This clonotype was observed a few times. The gene calls are TRBV5-8 and TRBJ2-1; weak D call: TRBD2 (5 bases). Germline assignment: CDR1 SGHTS and CDR2 YDEGEE. Trimming removed 2 bases at V and 12 bases at J, with 12 bases between. The length of the CDR3 is 12 residues. The CDR3, as DNA: TGTGCCAGCAGCTTAGCCGTCCGGGGGCAGTTCTTC. This codes for CASSLAVRGQFF.

The rearrangement links TRBV11-2 to TRBJ2-3; TRBD2 matches 8 bases. The CDR3 runs to 15 residues. Looked up from germline, CDR1 is SGHAT and CDR2 is FQNNGV. Germline trimming cut 3 bases from V and 3 bases from J; bases unmatched to any gene: 5. The CDR3 reads CASSFFSGNTDTQYF. The CDR3 DNA reads as TGTGCCAGCAGCTTCTTTAGCGGGAATACAGATACGCAGTATTTT. Full variable domain (remainder filled in from reference TRBV11-2 and TRBJ2-3): EAGVAQSPRYKIIEKRQSVAFWCNPISGHATLYWYQQILGQGPKLLIQFQNNGVVDDSQLPKDRFSAERLKGVDSTLKIQPAKLEDSAVYLCASSFFSGNTDTQYFGPGTRLTVL.

Ten or more counts support this clonotype. The V call is TRBV12-3 or TRBV12-4, the J call TRBJ1-5; D not resolved. The CDR3 is made up of 14 amino acids. Trimming removed 3 bases from V and 0 bases from J, with 6 bases in between. Here the CDR3 reads CASSLKGSNQPQHF. The CDR3 nucleotides are TGTGCCAGCAGTTTGAAGGGTAGCAATCAGCCCCAGCATTTT.

This clonotype was observed a handful of times. V usage is TRBV6-1 and J usage is TRBJ2-6; D ambiguous. The CDR3 covers 17 residues. Looked up from germline, CDR1 is MNHNS and CDR2 is SASEGT. The V end lost 7 bases, the J end lost 0 bases, and 16 bases lay between the germline ends. The CDR3 sequence is CASKVGIQHSGANVLTF. Here the CDR3 DNA reads TGTGCCAGCAAGGTGGGGATTCAGCACTCTGGGGCCAACGTCCTGACTTTC.

V and J are TRBV5-5 and TRBJ2-6, with no clear D. Trimming removed 5 bases at V and 4 bases at J, with 16 bases between. Germline CDR1 SGHKS, CDR2 YYEKEE (reference sequence). This CDR3 region has 16 residues. This CDR3 is CASRLSAYGGANVLTF. The CDR3 DNA sequence: TGTGCCAGCAGATTATCGGCGTATGGGGGGGCCAACGTCCTGACTTTC.

This chain uses TRBV5-5 with TRBJ2-1; TRBD2 might be the D (6 bases). Trimming removed 0 bases at V and 7 bases at J, with 8 bases between. Germline V gene data show CDR1 as SGHKS and CDR2 as YYEKEE (reference sequence). This CDR3 spans 13 amino acids. CDR3: CASSLVGRNEQFF. The CDR3, as DNA: TGTGCCAGCAGCTTGGTTGGGAGGAATGAGCAGTTCTTC.

This clonotype turned up a few times. The rearrangement joins TRBV10-3 to TRBJ2-7; D is ambiguous. This CDR3 contains 11 residues. V dropped 4 bases and J dropped 5 bases, with 6 bases sitting between them. Germline V gene lookup returns CDR1 ENHRY and CDR2 SYGVKD. This CDR3 is CAISGANEQYF. Here the CDR3 DNA reads TGTGCCATCAGTGGCGCAAACGAGCAGTACTTC.

The V and J genes are TRBV29-1 and TRBJ2-5; 9 bases are shared with TRBD2. The CDR3 is 14 amino acids. Losses at the gene ends were 4 bases for V and 5 bases for J; bases not matched to a gene: 8. Germline CDR1 and CDR2: SQVTM and ANQGSEA. The DNA for the CDR3 is TGCAGCGTTGGGATAGCGGGAGTAGGGGAGACCCAGTACTTC. It encodes CSVGIAGVGETQYF.

V and J are TRBV4-2 and TRBJ2-7, with D tentatively TRBD1 (5 bases). Per germline, CDR1 LGHNA and CDR2 YNFKEQ. V was pared by 4 bases and J by 5 bases, with 21 bases between. The CDR3 totals 16 residues. CDR3 sequence (DNA): TGTGCCAGCAGCCTAAACCCGTCCGAAGACAGCAACGAGCAGTACTTC. As protein: CASSLNPSEDSNEQYF.

This clonotype was counted between two and nine times. This sequence joins TRBV3-1 and TRBJ2-2; TRBD2 matches 7 bases. V trimming: 2 bases; J trimming: 6 bases; junction bases outside the gene matches: 3. Germline-derived CDR1 and CDR2 are LGHDT and YNNKEL (reference sequence). The CDR3 consists of 14 residues. CDR3 in DNA: TGTGCCAGCAGCCAAATAGCGGGTCCCGGGGAGCTGTTTTTT. This sequence encodes CASSQIAGPGELFF.

The chain links TRBV12-3 or TRBV12-4 to TRBJ1-1, with TRBD1 as a possible D gene (6 bases). V lost 7 bases and J lost 2, with 17 bases in between. The CDR3 length is 15 residues. The chain's CDR3 is CASKHPRTENTEAFF. CDR3 sequence (DNA): TGTGCCAGCAAACACCCGCGGACAGAAAACACTGAAGCTTTCTTT.

This clonotype was seen more than once but under ten times. The rearrangement links TRBV4-3 to TRBJ2-1; D assignment may be TRBD1 or TRBD2 (5 bases each). CDR1 and CDR2 (germline): LGHNA, YSLEER. V lost 0 bases to trimming and J lost 6 bases, with 12 bases between them. The CDR3 spans 15 residues. CDR3 sequence reads: CASSQEGTRLNEQFF. In DNA, the CDR3 is TGCGCCAGCAGCCAAGAGGGGACCCGGCTCAATGAGCAGTTCTTC.

The gene calls are TRBV7-9 and TRBJ2-3, with D unclear. Germline V CDR1 and CDR2: SEHNR, FQNEAQ (reference sequence). Trimming cost V 1 base and J 5 bases, with 16 bases left between them. The CDR3 consists of 16 residues. CDR3 region: CASSLGALLWGDTQYF. DNA for the CDR3: TGTGCCAGCAGCTTAGGGGCCTTACTCTGGGGAGATACGCAGTATTTT.

V and J are TRBV9 and TRBJ2-5; D possibly matches TRBD1 or TRBD2 (7 bases each). Trimming pared 0 bases from V and 3 bases from J, leaving 15 bases between. The CDR3 loop spans 16 amino acids. The germline V gene encodes CDR1 SGDLS and CDR2 YYNGEE. The CDR3, as DNA: TGTGCCAGCAGCGTAGCCGCAGGGGGGGGAGAAGAGACCCAGTACTTC. It translates to CASSVAAGGGEETQYF. The variable domain in full, with the rest retrieved from reference TRBV9 and TRBJ2-5, is DSGVTQTPKHLITATGQRVTLRCSPRSGDLSVYWYQQSLDQGLQFLIQYYNGEERAKGNILERFSAQQFPDLHSELNLSSLELGDSALYFCASSVAAGGGEETQYFGPGTRLLVL.

This clonotype was counted only a few times. V and J are TRBV20-1 and TRBJ2-1, with D hard to call. The CDR3 consists of 13 residues. Germline V gene lookup returns CDR1 DFQATT and CDR2 SNEGSKA (reference sequence). The V gene lost 3 bases and the J gene lost 4 bases, with 10 bases spanning the gap. CDR3 coding DNA: TGCAGTGCTAGTGACCAGATATACAATGAGCAGTTCTTC. This codes for CSASDQIYNEQFF.

The rearrangement uses TRBV7-9 and TRBJ2-1, with unresolved D. CDR1 is SEHNR and CDR2 is FQNEAQ in the germline V gene (reference sequence). The CDR3 runs 14 residues. Trimming took off 3 bases at V and 13 bases at J, with 19 bases between the two ends. This chain's CDR3 is CASSFPQIQTIQFF. DNA of the CDR3: TGTGCCAGCAGCTTTCCCCAAATCCAAACGATTCAGTTCTTC.

The chain combines TRBV5-8 with TRBJ2-5; 11 bases are shared with TRBD1. The CDR3 extends over 15 amino acids. The V and J ends lost 5 bases and 3 bases, in that order; junction bases with no gene match: 6. Germline CDR1 reads SGHTS; CDR2 reads YDEGEE. In nucleotides, the CDR3 is TGTGCCAGCAGGCCCTCGGGACAGGGGGAAGAGACCCAGTACTTC. Translation: CASRPSGQGEETQYF.

The V call is TRBV6-2 or TRBV6-3, the J call TRBJ2-2, with D possibly matching TRBD1 (6 bases). V was pared by 6 bases and J by 3 bases, with 14 bases between. CDR1 is MNHEY, CDR2 SVGEGT, per germline. The CDR3 length is 15 residues. This chain's CDR3 is CASRPQGQHTGELFF. The CDR3 nucleotides are TGTGCCAGCAGACCACAAGGACAGCACACCGGGGAGCTGTTTTTT.

This clonotype was counted between two and nine times. This chain joins TRBV9 and TRBJ2-1; 8 bases line up with TRBD1. This CDR3 is built from 15 residues. J gave up 8 bases and V 3 bases, and 10 bases lay outside the gene matches. Germline V lookup: CDR1 SGDLS, CDR2 YYNGEE. CDR3 coding DNA: TGTGCCAGCAGCGCCGACAGGGGAAGGTATGATGAGCAGTTCTTC. Its translation: CASSADRGRYDEQFF.

The chain has TRBV3-1 and TRBJ1-6; D possibly corresponds to TRBD1 (6 bases). Trimming pared 4 bases from V and 8 bases from J, leaving 9 bases between. The CDR3 covers 13 residues. Germline V lookup: CDR1 LGHDT, CDR2 YNNKEL (reference sequence). The CDR3 region is CASSPWTDSPLHF. The CDR3 bases are TGTGCCAGCAGCCCATGGACAGATTCACCCCTCCACTTT.